Listed below are T cell receptor beta chains from one sample, sequenced in a study of spatial heterogeneity in lung cancer. Each CDR3 protein is one row after TCRdb ran MiXCR on the 5' RACE reads. The sample has 35,000 to 55,000 distinct CDR3 sequences, about 6.7% seen once. The specimen comprised PBMCs, sampled at surgery. The receptors derive from a female donor with early-stage non-small cell lung cancer. Each CDR3 is given with its conserved first and last residue. D genes are given only for firm matches. Some rows have no size entry. The others give once, few or many, or a class for an expanded clone.

.,TRBV5-1,.,TRBJ2-5,TGCGCCAGCAGCCGGACAGAAGAGACCCAGTACTTC,CASSRTEETQYF
.,TRBV20-1,many,TRBJ1-1,TGCAGTGCTAGACCTGGTCGAGGCAGAGTCGAGGGATACACTGAAGCTTTCTTT,CSARPGRGRVEGYTEAFF
.,TRBV28,many,TRBJ2-7,TGTGCCAGCAGTTTATCCCCAGGGCTCTCCTACGAGCAGTACTTC,CASSLSPGLSYEQYF
.,TRBV27,few,TRBJ2-7,TGTGCCAGCAGTCCCTCCGCCGAGCAGTACTTC,CASSPSAEQYF
.,TRBV4-3,many,TRBJ1-5,TGCGCCAGCAGCCAAGATGCGGGGGGCCAACAGCCCCAGCATTTT,CASSQDAGGQQPQHF
.,TRBV18,.,TRBJ2-7,TGTGCCAGCTCACCACGAGAAGGGACAAAGGGCCACGAGCAGTACTTC,CASSPREGTKGHEQYF
TRBD2,TRBV10-3,many,TRBJ2-1,TGTGCCATGACTAGCGGGGGGGCCAGGAATGAGCAGTTCTTC,CAMTSGGARNEQFF
.,TRBV27,.,TRBJ1-5,TGTGCCAGCAGTTTAGCGGGGACTCAGCCCCAGCATTTT,CASSLAGTQPQHF
.,TRBV18,many,TRBJ2-5,TGTGCCAGCTCACCGGGACACCGACTAGAGACCCAGTACTTC,CASSPGHRLETQYF
TRBD1,TRBV7-9,many,TRBJ1-4,TGTGCCAGCAGGGGGGACAGACTTGATGAAAAACTGTTTTTT,CASRGDRLDEKLFF
TRBD1,TRBV12-5,many,TRBJ2-1,TGTGCTAGTGGTGGCCCCGACAGGGTGCTGTTCTTC,CASGGPDRVLFF
TRBD2,TRBV20-1,many,TRBJ2-2,TGCAGTGCTAGAGGCAGGGAGGGCGGGGAGCTGTTTTTT,CSARGREGGELFF
.,TRBV25-1,many,TRBJ2-3,TGTGCCAGCAATCCCGGGCGGGGTATCAGCACAGATACGCAGTATTTT,CASNPGRGISTDTQYF
TRBD2,TRBV6-2/TRBV6-3,few,TRBJ2-1,TGTGCCAGCAGCCCACCTAGCGGGGGGGAAGATGAGCAGTTCTTC,CASSPPSGGEDEQFF
TRBD1,TRBV7-8,many,TRBJ1-1,TGTGCCAGCAGGAAGGACAGGGACTTCACTGAAGCTTTCTTT,CASRKDRDFTEAFF
.,TRBV20-1,few,TRBJ2-3,TGCAGCGGGAGCCCCCTCCTCCCGGATACGCAGTATTTT,CSGSPLLPDTQYF
.,TRBV6-1,many,TRBJ1-1,TGTGCCAGCAGGGTATATGGCACTGAAGCTTTCTTT,CASRVYGTEAFF
.,TRBV20-1,few,TRBJ1-5,TGCAGTGCTAGTAGAGAAAACAGGAATCAGCCCCAGCATTTT,CSASRENRNQPQHF
TRBD1,TRBV29-1,many,TRBJ1-2,TGCAGCGTTGTAGCCCGACAGGGCGGCTATGGCTACACCTTC,CSVVARQGGYGYTF
.,TRBV11-2,few,TRBJ2-2,TGTGCCAGCGGACGACAGTCCAACACCGGGGAGCTGTTTTTT,CASGRQSNTGELFF